This T cell receptor (beta chain) was profiled in a study of blood T cell repertoires in COVID-19. Background on the study: Recovered Cohort 3 donors showed two negative PCRs, clearance, or symptom resolution.

Individuals drawn from 20 to 30 US areas were about 18 to 89 years old. Original data processing: Cell counts per sample came from amplifying reference gene primers. Generated by immunoSEQ multiplex PCR, the TCRdb table keeps only in-frame clones and is missing some. The V and J calls and clone size were taken over from that table, and D and trimming were inferred from the DNA. Among approximately 240,000 clones listed, approximately 87% were seen once. The germline V gene has CDR1 SGHNT and CDR2 YYREEE (reference sequence). The CDR3 is 16 residues long. Losses at the gene ends were 5 bases for V and 0 bases for J; bases not matched to a gene: 9.

The receptor comes from a woman aged 45-59 years in a cohort exposed to, infected with or recovered from COVID-19 (not recorded which). Sequencing was done on a sample of PBMCs or T cells enriched from blood (not recorded which). The chain recombines TRBV5-4 with TRBJ2-3, with TRBD1 matching 7 bases. This CDR3 is CASSPGQSRSTDTQYF. For the CDR3, the DNA is TGTGCCAGCAGTCCGGGACAGAGCAGAAGCACAGATACGCAGTATTTT.